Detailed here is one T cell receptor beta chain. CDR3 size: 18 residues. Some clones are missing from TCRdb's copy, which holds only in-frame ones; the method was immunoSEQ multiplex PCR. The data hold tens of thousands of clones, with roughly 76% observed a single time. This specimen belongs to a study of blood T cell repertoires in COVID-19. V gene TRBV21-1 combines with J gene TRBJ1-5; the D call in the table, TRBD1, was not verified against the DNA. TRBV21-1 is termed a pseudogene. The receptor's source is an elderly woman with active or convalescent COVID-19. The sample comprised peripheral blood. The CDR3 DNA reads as TGTGCCAGCAGCCCCAGGACAGCGCCCCTCTATAGCAATCAGCCCCAGCATTTT. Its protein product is CASSPRTAPLYSNQPQHF.